A selection of T cell receptor beta chains follows, all from one sample in a study of OX40 agonist ivuxolimab in advanced cancers. The table came from immunoSEQ multiplex PCR; TCRdb's copy has only in-frame clones and leaves some out. The profile shows around 18,000 clones, over 75% of them singletons. This specimen was CD4+ or CD8+ T cells sorted from blood, taken in a trial of the OX40 agonist ivuxolimab. Receptors originate from an adult with an advanced solid tumor such as melanoma, head and neck, liver or kidney cancer. CDR3s include the opening cysteine and the closing phenylalanine or tryptophan. A D gene is named only where the DNA matches it firmly. Clone size is stated in some rows and not others, as once, few, many or a class when expanded.

J: TRBJ1-4
D: NA
size: NA
V: TRBV5-4
length: 15
DNA: TGTGCCAGCAGTCATCGGTCCCAGAGTAATGAAAAACTGTTTTTT
CDR3: CASSHRSQSNEKLFF

J: TRBJ2-7
D: NA
size: NA
V: TRBV7-9
length: 11
DNA: TGTGCCAGCAGCGTCTCCTACGAGCAGTACTTC
CDR3: CASSVSYEQYF

J: TRBJ2-3
D: TRBD2
size: NA
V: TRBV7-8
length: 14
DNA: TGTGCCATCGTAGCGGGAGGAGGTACAGATACGCAGTATTTT
CDR3: CAIVAGGGTDTQYF

J: TRBJ2-1
D: TRBD1
size: once
V: TRBV27
length: 15
DNA: TGTGCCAGCAGTTTATATCCGGGGACAGTCCCTTGGCAGTTCTTC
CDR3: CASSLYPGTVPWQFF

J: TRBJ2-3
D: NA
size: NA
V: TRBV2
length: 14
DNA: TGTGCCAGCAGTCAGGGATTCAGCACAGATACGCAGTATTTT
CDR3: CASSQGFSTDTQYF

J: TRBJ2-3
D: NA
size: NA
V: TRBV6-5
length: 14
DNA: TGTGCCAGCAGTTATGGGCCCTACTCAGATACGCAGTATTTT
CDR3: CASSYGPYSDTQYF

J: TRBJ1-3
D: NA
size: NA
V: TRBV18
length: 14
DNA: TGTGCCAGCTTAAAGGTGGACTCTGGAAACACCATATATTTT
CDR3: CASLKVDSGNTIYF

J: TRBJ1-1
D: NA
size: NA
V: TRBV28
length: 13
DNA: TGTGCCAGCAGTTTCGAGGAACCCACTGAAGCTTTCTTT
CDR3: CASSFEEPTEAFF

J: TRBJ1-5
D: NA
size: NA
V: TRBV13
length: 13
DNA: TGTGCCAGCAGCTTTTTGCGCAATCAGCCCCAGCATTTT
CDR3: CASSFLRNQPQHF

J: TRBJ1-1
D: NA
size: NA
V: TRBV5-1
length: 13
DNA: TGCGCCAGCAGCTTAGGGTCCGACACTGAAGCTTTCTTT
CDR3: CASSLGSDTEAFF

J: TRBJ2-3
D: NA
size: NA
V: TRBV4-2
length: 18
DNA: TGTGCCAGCAGCCAAGCTTTATCCAGGCAGGGGAGCACAGATACGCAGTATTTT
CDR3: CASSQALSRQGSTDTQYF

J: TRBJ2-5
D: NA
size: NA
V: TRBV19
length: 15
DNA: TGTGCCAGTAGTATGGGCGGGAAGAGCGAAGAGACCCAGTACTTC
CDR3: CASSMGGKSEETQYF

J: TRBJ1-2
D: NA
size: NA
V: TRBV28
length: 13
DNA: TGTGCCAGCACCCCACAGGGAGGGTATGGCTACACCTTC
CDR3: CASTPQGGYGYTF

J: TRBJ2-3
D: NA
size: NA
V: TRBV7-3
length: 14
DNA: TGTGCCAGCAGCGCCTACCCTACCACAGATACGCAGTATTTT
CDR3: CASSAYPTTDTQYF

J: TRBJ2-7
D: NA
size: few
V: TRBV5-4
length: 16
DNA: TGCGCCAGCAGCCTTCTTGAATACGGTTCCCAATACGAGCAGTACTTC
CDR3: CASSLLEYGSQYEQYF

J: TRBJ1-5
D: TRBD1
size: once
V: TRBV27
length: 13
DNA: TGTGCCAGCAGCTACAGGGGGAGTCAGCCCCAGCATTTT
CDR3: CASSYRGSQPQHF

J: TRBJ1-5
D: NA
size: NA
V: TRBV6-9
length: 16
DNA: TGTGCCAGCAGTTATTCCCTACAGTCTAGCAATCAGCCCCAGCATTTT
CDR3: CASSYSLQSSNQPQHF

J: TRBJ2-7
D: NA
size: NA
V: TRBV5-1
length: 12
DNA: TGCGCCAGCAGCAGTCCCTCCGGCGAGCAGTACTTC
CDR3: CASSSPSGEQYF

J: TRBJ2-1
D: TRBD2
size: NA
V: TRBV7-9
length: 16
DNA: TGTGCCAGCAGCTTAGTGCTAGCGGGAGGGCCTTATGAGCAGTTCTTC
CDR3: CASSLVLAGGPYEQFF

J: TRBJ2-1
D: NA
size: NA
V: TRBV10-3
length: 15
DNA: TGTGCCATCAGTGAGTCGGAGAGGGCGTACAATGAGCAGTTCTTC
CDR3: CAISESERAYNEQFF

J: TRBJ1-6
D: TRBD1
size: NA
V: TRBV30
length: 13
DNA: TGTGCCTGGAGAGCCGACACAGGGGACACCCTCCACTTT
CDR3: CAWRADTGDTLHF

J: TRBJ1-2
D: TRBD1
size: NA
V: TRBV9
length: 14
DNA: TGTGCCAGCACCCGGACAGGGCCAAACTATGGCTACACCTTC
CDR3: CASTRTGPNYGYTF

J: TRBJ2-5
D: TRBD2
size: NA
V: TRBV19
length: 14
DNA: TGTGCCAGTAGTATCGGCGGGAGTGCAGAGACCCAGTACTTC
CDR3: CASSIGGSAETQYF

J: TRBJ1-2
D: NA
size: NA
V: TRBV15
length: 14
DNA: TGTGCCACCAGCAGAGAGGACAATCTCTCGGGCTACACCTTC
CDR3: CATSREDNLSGYTF

J: TRBJ2-3
D: TRBD2
size: NA
V: TRBV19
length: 16
DNA: TGTGCCAGTAGTATTGGTGCGGGAGGAGGCGCAGATACGCAGTATTTT
CDR3: CASSIGAGGGADTQYF

J: TRBJ1-2
D: NA
size: NA
V: TRBV20-1
length: 11
DNA: TGCAGTGCTAGAGCCCCATATGGCTACACCTTC
CDR3: CSARAPYGYTF

J: TRBJ1-1
D: TRBD1
size: NA
V: TRBV27
length: 15
DNA: TGTGCCAGCAGCAATCCGACAGGGATGGATACTGAAGCTTTCTTT
CDR3: CASSNPTGMDTEAFF

J: TRBJ1-5
D: NA
size: NA
V: TRBV6-1
length: 15
DNA: TGTGCCAGCAGTGAATGGGGTTATAGCAATCAGCCCCAGCATTTT
CDR3: CASSEWGYSNQPQHF

J: TRBJ2-7
D: TRBD1
size: NA
V: TRBV5-1
length: 15
DNA: TGCGCCAGCAGCTTGGGGACAGGGGGCTTCGACGAGCAGTACTTC
CDR3: CASSLGTGGFDEQYF

J: TRBJ1-2
D: NA
size: NA
V: TRBV11-3
length: 15
DNA: TGTGCCAGCAGCTATGGGACCTTAAGCGGCTATGGCTACACCTTC
CDR3: CASSYGTLSGYGYTF

J: TRBJ2-5
D: NA
size: once
V: TRBV9
length: 13
DNA: TGTGCCAGCAGCGTTAGCGGCGCAGGGACCCAGTACTTC
CDR3: CASSVSGAGTQYF

J: TRBJ1-2
D: NA
size: NA
V: TRBV27
length: 15
DNA: TGTGCCAGCAAACTTTCAGGGATCGGGGACTATGGCTACACCTTC
CDR3: CASKLSGIGDYGYTF

J: TRBJ2-1
D: TRBD2
size: once
V: TRBV6-6
length: 16
DNA: TGTGCCAGCAGCGCCGGACTACTAGCGGGTTACAATGAGCAGTTCTTC
CDR3: CASSAGLLAGYNEQFF

J: TRBJ1-2
D: TRBD1
size: NA
V: TRBV2
length: 14
DNA: TGTGCCAGTAGTGAAGAGGACAGGGGGGATGGCTACACCTTC
CDR3: CASSEEDRGDGYTF

J: TRBJ2-1
D: NA
size: NA
V: TRBV7-8
length: 16
DNA: TGTGCCAGCAGCTTAGTACCTATACGCTCCTACAATGAGCAGTTCTTC
CDR3: CASSLVPIRSYNEQFF

J: TRBJ2-2
D: TRBD2
size: few
V: TRBV7-9
length: 18
DNA: TGTGCCAGCAGCTCCACCCTAGCGGGAGTAAGACACACCGGGGAGCTGTTTTTT
CDR3: CASSSTLAGVRHTGELFF

J: TRBJ2-5
D: NA
size: once
V: TRBV9
length: 15
DNA: TGTGCCAGCAGCGAGCTCTCCGCCATCGCGGAGACCCAGTACTTC
CDR3: CASSELSAIAETQYF

J: TRBJ1-1
D: TRBD1
size: NA
V: TRBV7-8
length: 12
DNA: TGTGCCAGCAGCTGGGACAGGGTGGAAGCTTTCTTT
CDR3: CASSWDRVEAFF

J: TRBJ2-7
D: TRBD2
size: NA
V: TRBV5-6
length: 15
DNA: TGTGCCAGCAGCACTGGACTAGCGGGAGAATACGAGCAGTACTTC
CDR3: CASSTGLAGEYEQYF

J: TRBJ2-1
D: TRBD2
size: NA
V: TRBV11-2
length: 19
DNA: TGTGCCAGCAGCTACCCCGAGGTAGTTACTAGCGGGAGACCGAATGAGCAGTTCTTC
CDR3: CASSYPEVVTSGRPNEQFF

J: TRBJ2-7
D: NA
size: NA
V: TRBV6-5
length: 14
DNA: TGTGCCAGCAGTTGGTCGGCAGACTCCTACGAGCAGTACTTC
CDR3: CASSWSADSYEQYF

J: TRBJ2-7
D: NA
size: NA
V: TRBV7-6
length: 14
DNA: TGTGCCAGCAGCTTAATTAGTAGTGACCGCGAGCAGTACTTC
CDR3: CASSLISSDREQYF

J: TRBJ2-7
D: TRBD1
size: NA
V: TRBV15
length: 14
DNA: TGTGCCACCAGCAGAGTTGACAGGGACTACGAGCAGTACTTC
CDR3: CATSRVDRDYEQYF

J: TRBJ2-7
D: TRBD2
size: NA
V: TRBV27
length: 14
DNA: TGTGCCAGCAGTCCGACCGCGGGGGCCTACGAGCAGTACTTC
CDR3: CASSPTAGAYEQYF

J: TRBJ2-2
D: TRBD2
size: NA
V: TRBV5-4
length: 17
DNA: TGTGCCAGCAGCTTGCCCCGGGTCGGCGGGAGTACCGGGGAGCTGTTTTTT
CDR3: CASSLPRVGGSTGELFF

J: TRBJ2-7
D: TRBD1
size: NA
V: TRBV7-6
length: 18
DNA: TGTGCCAGCCGACCAAGTGACAGGGGAGTGAGAGGCTCCTACGAGCAGTACTTC
CDR3: CASRPSDRGVRGSYEQYF

J: TRBJ2-3
D: NA
size: NA
V: TRBV19
length: 14
DNA: TGTGCCAGTAGTCCAGGCCAGGGACCGGATACGCAGTATTTT
CDR3: CASSPGQGPDTQYF

J: TRBJ1-2
D: TRBD1
size: once
V: TRBV5-5
length: 18
DNA: TGTGCCAGCAGCTTGGGTACCTTATCAGGGGGCGATGGCTATGGCTACACCTTC
CDR3: CASSLGTLSGGDGYGYTF

J: TRBJ2-2
D: NA
size: NA
V: TRBV2
length: 12
DNA: TGTGCCAGCATCTGGGTTACCGGGGAGCTGTTTTTT
CDR3: CASIWVTGELFF

J: TRBJ1-4
D: NA
size: NA
V: TRBV7-9
length: 15
DNA: TGTGCCAGCAGCTTAGGTCCACCGATTGGTGAAAAACTGTTTTTT
CDR3: CASSLGPPIGEKLFF

J: TRBJ2-7
D: NA
size: NA
V: TRBV7-8
length: 13
DNA: TGTGCCAGCAGCTTAGTGGGTAGGGGGGTACAGTACTTC
CDR3: CASSLVGRGVQYF

J: TRBJ2-7
D: NA
size: NA
V: TRBV11-2
length: 14
DNA: TGTGCCAGCAGCTTCGGAACAGCCGGGGACGAGCAGTACTTC
CDR3: CASSFGTAGDEQYF